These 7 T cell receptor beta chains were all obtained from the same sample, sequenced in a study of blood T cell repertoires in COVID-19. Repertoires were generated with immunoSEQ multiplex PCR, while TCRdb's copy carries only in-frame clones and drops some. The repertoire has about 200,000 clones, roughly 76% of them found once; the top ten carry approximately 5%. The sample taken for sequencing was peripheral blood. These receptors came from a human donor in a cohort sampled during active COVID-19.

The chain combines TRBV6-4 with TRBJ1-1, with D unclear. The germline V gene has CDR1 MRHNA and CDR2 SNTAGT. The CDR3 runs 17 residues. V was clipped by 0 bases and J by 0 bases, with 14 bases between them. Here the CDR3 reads CASSDSITARLNTEAFF. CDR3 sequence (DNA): TGTGCCAGCAGTGACTCGATAACGGCCAGGCTGAACACTGAAGCTTTCTTT.

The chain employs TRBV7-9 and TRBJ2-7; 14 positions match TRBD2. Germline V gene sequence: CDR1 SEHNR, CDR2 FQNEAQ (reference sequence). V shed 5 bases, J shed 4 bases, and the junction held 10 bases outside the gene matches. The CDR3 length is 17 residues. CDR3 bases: TGTGCCAGCAGCGCCCCCGGGACTAGCGGGAGCGCTTACGAGCAGTACTTC. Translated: CASSAPGTSGSAYEQYF.

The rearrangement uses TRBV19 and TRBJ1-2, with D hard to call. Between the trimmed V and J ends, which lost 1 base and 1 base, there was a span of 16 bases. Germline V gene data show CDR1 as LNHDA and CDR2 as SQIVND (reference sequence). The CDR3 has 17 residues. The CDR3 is CASSIGWADNLNYGYTF. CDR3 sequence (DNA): TGTGCCAGTAGTATAGGATGGGCTGACAACCTTAACTATGGCTACACCTTC.

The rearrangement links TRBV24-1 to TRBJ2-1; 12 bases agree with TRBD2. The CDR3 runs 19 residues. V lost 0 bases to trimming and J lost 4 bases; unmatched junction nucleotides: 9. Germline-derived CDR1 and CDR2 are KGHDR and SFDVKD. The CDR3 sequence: CATSDLSLAGGPGYNEQFF. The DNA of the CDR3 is TGTGCCACCAGTGATTTGAGCCTAGCGGGAGGGCCGGGATACAATGAGCAGTTCTTC.

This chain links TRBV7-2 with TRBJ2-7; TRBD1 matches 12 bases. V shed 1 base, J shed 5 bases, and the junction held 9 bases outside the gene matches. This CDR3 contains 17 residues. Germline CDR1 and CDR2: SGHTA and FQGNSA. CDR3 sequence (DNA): TGTGCCAGCAGCTTAGTCCAACTGGGACAGGGGGCCAACGAGCAGTACTTC. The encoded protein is CASSLVQLGQGANEQYF.

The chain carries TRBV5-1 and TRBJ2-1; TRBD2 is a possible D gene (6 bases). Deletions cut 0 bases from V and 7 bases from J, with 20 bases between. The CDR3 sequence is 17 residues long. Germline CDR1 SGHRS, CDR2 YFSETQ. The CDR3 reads CASSLEVWSRGRNEQFF. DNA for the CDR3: TGCGCCAGCAGCTTGGAAGTATGGAGTCGGGGGAGAAATGAGCAGTTCTTC.

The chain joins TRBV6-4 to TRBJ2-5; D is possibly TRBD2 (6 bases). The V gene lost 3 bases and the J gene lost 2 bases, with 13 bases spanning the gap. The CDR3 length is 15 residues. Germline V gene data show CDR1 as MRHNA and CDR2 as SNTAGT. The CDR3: CASSEQELAQETQYF. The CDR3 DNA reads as TGTGCCAGCAGTGAACAAGAACTAGCACAAGAGACCCAGTACTTC.